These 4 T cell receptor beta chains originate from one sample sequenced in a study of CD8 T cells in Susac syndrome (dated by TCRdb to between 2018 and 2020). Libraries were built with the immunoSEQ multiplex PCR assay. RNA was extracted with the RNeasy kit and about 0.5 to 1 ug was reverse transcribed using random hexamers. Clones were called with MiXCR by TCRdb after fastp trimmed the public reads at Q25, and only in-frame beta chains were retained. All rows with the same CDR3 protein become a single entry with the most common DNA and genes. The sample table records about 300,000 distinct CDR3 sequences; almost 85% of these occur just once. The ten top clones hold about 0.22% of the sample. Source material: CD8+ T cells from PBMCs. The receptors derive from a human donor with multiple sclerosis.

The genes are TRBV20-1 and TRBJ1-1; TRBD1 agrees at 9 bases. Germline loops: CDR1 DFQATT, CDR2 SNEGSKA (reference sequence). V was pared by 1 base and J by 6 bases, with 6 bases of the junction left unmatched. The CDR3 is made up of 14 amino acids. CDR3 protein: CSARVIQGAPEAFF. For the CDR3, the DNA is TGCAGTGCTAGAGTGATACAGGGGGCCCCTGAAGCTTTCTTT.

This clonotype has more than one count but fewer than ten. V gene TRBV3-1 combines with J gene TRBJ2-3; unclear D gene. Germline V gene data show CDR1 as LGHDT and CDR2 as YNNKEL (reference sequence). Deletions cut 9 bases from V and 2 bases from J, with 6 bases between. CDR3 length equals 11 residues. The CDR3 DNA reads TGTGCCAGTTCGGACACAGATACGCAGTATTTT. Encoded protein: CASSDTDTQYF.

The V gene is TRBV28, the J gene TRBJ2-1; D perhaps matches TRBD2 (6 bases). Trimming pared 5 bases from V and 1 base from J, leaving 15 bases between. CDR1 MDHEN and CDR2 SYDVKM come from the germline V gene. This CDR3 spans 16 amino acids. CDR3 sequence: CASSPSGEASYNEQFF. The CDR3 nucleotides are TGTGCCAGCAGTCCGTCGGGGGAGGCGTCCTACAATGAGCAGTTCTTC.

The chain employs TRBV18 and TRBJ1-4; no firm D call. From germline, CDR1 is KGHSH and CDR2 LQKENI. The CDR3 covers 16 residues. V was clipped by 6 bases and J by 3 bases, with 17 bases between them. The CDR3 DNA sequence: TGTGCCAGCTCCCCCCTTGACTTCCGTCCTAATGAAAAACTGTTTTTT. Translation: CASSPLDFRPNEKLFF.